The rows below give T cell receptor beta chains drawn from one sample of a study of somatic mutations in cytotoxic T cells in rheumatoid arthritis. Sequencing used immunoSEQ multiplex PCR; TCRdb keeps in-frame clones, though not all of them. The table has roughly 20,000 clones, roughly 82% seen once. Sample: CD8+ T cells sorted from blood. Receptors were obtained from an adult with rheumatoid arthritis. Each CDR3 is given with its conserved first and last residue. Each record gives: D gene, V gene, clone size, J gene, CDR3 protein, CDR3 DNA. The D gene is left open where the match is weak. Only some rows state a clone size, as once, few, many or a class for expanded clones.

>TRBD2|TRBV29-1|.|TRBJ2-3
CSVDSGFTDTQYF
TGCAGCGTTGATAGCGGGTTCACAGATACGCAGTATTTT
>.|TRBV4-1|.|TRBJ2-1
CASSQVVVRGISNEQFF
TGCGCCAGCAGCCAAGTCGTGGTCAGGGGAATTAGCAATGAGCAGTTCTTC
>.|TRBV13|.|TRBJ2-7
CASSLVGRAYEQYF
TGTGCCAGCAGCTTAGTAGGCCGAGCCTACGAGCAGTACTTC
>.|TRBV7-7|.|TRBJ1-4
CATSYGGRNEKLFF
TGTGCCACCTCGTACGGGGGCCGTAATGAAAAACTGTTTTTT
>.|TRBV7-6|.|TRBJ2-7
CASSSGQFYEQYF
TGTGCCAGCAGCTCCGGACAGTTTTACGAGCAGTACTTC
>TRBD1|TRBV7-9|.|TRBJ1-4
CASRPGQGSTNEKLFF
TGTGCCAGCAGGCCGGGACAGGGCTCAACTAATGAAAAACTGTTTTTT
>TRBD2|TRBV5-5|.|TRBJ2-2
CASSEGLAEITGELFF
TGTGCCAGCAGCGAGGGACTAGCGGAGATCACCGGGGAGCTGTTTTTT
>.|TRBV13|.|TRBJ1-2
CASSLAGALPDGYTF
TGTGCCAGCAGCTTAGCGGGGGCCCTGCCGGATGGCTACACCTTC
>.|TRBV5-6|medium-sized|TRBJ2-7
CASSLAREQYF
TGTGCCAGCAGCTTGGCGCGGGAGCAGTACTTC
>.|TRBV6-6|.|TRBJ1-5
CASSRSPVDQPQHF
TGTGCCAGCAGTCGCTCCCCGGTGGATCAGCCCCAGCATTTT
>TRBD1|TRBV2|.|TRBJ1-5
CASRAGTAEAGNQPQHF
TGTGCCAGCAGGGCCGGGACAGCCGAGGCGGGCAATCAGCCCCAGCATTTT
>.|TRBV4-2|few|TRBJ1-1
CASSQVTGPTEAFF
TGTGCCAGCAGCCAAGTTACAGGACCCACTGAAGCTTTCTTT
>.|TRBV29-1|.|TRBJ1-1
CSVSRGLNTEAFF
TGCAGCGTTTCTCGCGGCCTGAACACTGAAGCTTTCTTT
>.|TRBV30|few|TRBJ1-1
CAWIWGNSGTEAFF
TGTGCCTGGATATGGGGGAATTCAGGCACTGAAGCTTTCTTT
>.|TRBV6-5|once|TRBJ2-1
CASSQGSYNEQFF
TGTGCCAGCAGTCAGGGTTCCTACAATGAGCAGTTCTTC
>.|TRBV30|.|TRBJ2-1
CAWSVSDEQFF
TGTGCCTGGAGTGTATCGGATGAGCAGTTCTTC
>.|TRBV9|.|TRBJ1-3
CASSVSPIPHSGNTIYF
TGTGCCAGCAGCGTAAGCCCTATCCCTCACTCTGGAAACACCATATATTTT
>.|TRBV2|.|TRBJ2-1
CASSPTYYEQFF
TGTGCCAGCAGCCCGACTTACTATGAGCAGTTCTTC
>.|TRBV4-2|.|TRBJ1-4
CASSPTGLATNEKLFF
TGTGCCAGCAGCCCCACCGGGCTAGCAACTAATGAAAAACTGTTTTTT
>.|TRBV19|.|TRBJ2-6
CASSESSGANVLTF
TGTGCCAGTAGTGAGTCTTCTGGGGCCAACGTCCTGACTTTC
>TRBD1|TRBV6-5|.|TRBJ2-7
CASSYGQGAGAYEQYF
TGTGCCAGCAGTTACGGACAGGGGGCTGGGGCCTACGAGCAGTACTTC
>.|TRBV4-1|.|TRBJ1-1
CASSQWGPNTEAFF
TGCGCCAGCAGCCAATGGGGGCCGAACACTGAAGCTTTCTTT
>.|TRBV4-2|.|TRBJ2-7
CASSQESPRVPTATYEQYF
TGTGCCAGCAGCCAAGAATCCCCAAGGGTGCCGACCGCGACCTACGAGCAGTACTTC
>.|TRBV27|.|TRBJ2-1
CASSFSPGLDSYNEQFF
TGTGCCAGCAGTTTTTCTCCGGGGCTCGATTCCTACAATGAGCAGTTCTTC
>TRBD2|TRBV7-7|.|TRBJ2-3
CASSLTSGSTDTQYF
TGTGCCAGCAGCTTGACTAGCGGGAGCACAGATACGCAGTATTTT
>.|TRBV15|few|TRBJ2-7
CATSRGGGGYEQYF
TGTGCCACCAGCAGAGGAGGGGGAGGCTACGAGCAGTACTTC
>TRBD2|TRBV13|.|TRBJ2-6
CASSYRTSVNSGANVLTF
TGTGCCAGCAGCTATCGGACTAGCGTGAACTCTGGGGCCAACGTCCTGACTTTC
>.|TRBV30|.|TRBJ1-4
CAWSVFFEKLFF
TGTGCCTGGAGTGTCTTTTTTGAAAAACTGTTTTTT
>TRBD2|TRBV9|.|TRBJ2-2
CASSSTSDVTGELFF
TGTGCCAGCAGTTCGACTAGCGATGTCACCGGGGAGCTGTTTTTT
>TRBD1|TRBV7-9|.|TRBJ1-2
CASSSVNLGGDGYTF
TGTGCCAGCAGCTCCGTTAATCTAGGGGGCGATGGCTACACCTTC
>.|TRBV19|.|TRBJ1-1
CASYTGALGTEAFF
TGTGCCAGTTATACGGGGGCGTTAGGTACTGAAGCTTTCTTT
>TRBD1|TRBV7-9|once|TRBJ2-1
CASSFPGTGNEQFF
TGTGCCAGCAGCTTTCCCGGGACAGGAAACGAGCAGTTCTTC
>TRBD2|TRBV15|.|TRBJ2-1
CATSRARTSASYNEQFF
TGTGCCACCAGCAGAGCTCGGACTAGCGCCTCCTACAATGAGCAGTTCTTC
>TRBD1|TRBV6-1|.|TRBJ2-5
CASSKGPLGTAKETQYF
TGTGCCAGCAGTAAAGGGCCTCTAGGGACAGCAAAAGAGACCCAGTACTTC
>.|TRBV7-2|large|TRBJ1-1
CASSFGGDTEAFF
TGTGCCAGCAGCTTCGGGGGCGACACTGAAGCTTTCTTT
>TRBD2|TRBV5-6|.|TRBJ2-3
CASSGPSGGAGDTQYF
TGTGCCAGCAGCGGGCCTAGCGGGGGGGCGGGAGATACGCAGTATTTT
>.|TRBV11-2|.|TRBJ2-1
CASSLGFGGVRIF
TGTGCCAGCAGCTTAGGTTTTGGGGGAGTTAGGATCTTC
>TRBD1|TRBV19|.|TRBJ1-2
CASSIWTGSVNYGYTF
TGTGCCAGTAGTATATGGACAGGGAGCGTAAACTATGGCTACACCTTC
>TRBD1|TRBV4-2|.|TRBJ1-2
CASSPPWDRRNGYTF
TGTGCCAGCAGCCCCCCTTGGGACAGGCGCAATGGCTACACCTTC
>.|TRBV5-1|.|TRBJ2-2
CASSRGMAGTGELFF
TGCGCCAGCAGCCGTGGAATGGCGGGGACCGGGGAGCTGTTTTTT
>TRBD1|TRBV11-3|few|TRBJ1-2
CASSLRGQGNRYGYTF
TGTGCCAGCAGCTTACGGGGACAGGGGAATCGCTATGGCTACACCTTC
>TRBD2|TRBV5-6|.|TRBJ2-1
CASSIGLAGRYNEQFF
TGTGCCAGCAGCATCGGACTAGCGGGGCGCTACAATGAGCAGTTCTTC
>TRBD2|TRBV7-3|.|TRBJ2-3
CASSLIAGGPGDTQYF
TGTGCCAGCAGCTTAATAGCGGGGGGGCCTGGAGATACGCAGTATTTT
>TRBD1|TRBV27|.|TRBJ2-2
CASSSASYRGDTGELFF
TGTGCCAGCAGTTCCGCCTCCTACAGGGGGGACACCGGGGAGCTGTTTTTT
>.|TRBV2|once|TRBJ1-4
CASSVLPNEGEKLFF
TGTGCCAGCAGTGTCTTACCCAATGAGGGTGAAAAACTGTTTTTT